This entry concerns a single T cell receptor (beta chain). Its target is unknown. The CDR3 has 14 residues. Germline V lookup: CDR1 MGHRA, CDR2 YSYEKL. Trimming at V came to 3 bases and at J to 6 bases, leaving 5 bases not matched to a gene. The sample comes from a study of T cell responses to AZD1222 COVID-19 vaccine. Across the study: Whether given at about 4 or about 12 weeks, second doses were pooled. Notes on the study in general: Possibly, clonal diversity was underestimated; donors were largely white British and included more females. Seropositive at baseline were only six AZD1222 recipients. Mapped onto spike, vaccine-associated CD4 TCRs spanned it and were dominant at 160-218 and 743-854.

Profiled with immunoSEQ multiplex PCR; TCRdb holds only in-frame clones, not every one. This sample has 130,000 to 150,000 clones; 90% to 95% occur once, and the top ten carry less than 2%. The receptor was derived from an adult in good health. The chain joins TRBV4-1 to TRBJ1-2, with 9 bases lining up with TRBD1. The material was peripheral blood, obtained on day 0 of AZD1222 vaccination. DNA of the CDR3: TGCGCCAGCAGCCATGGACAGGGGCTAGATGGCTACACCTTC. Translation: CASSHGQGLDGYTF.